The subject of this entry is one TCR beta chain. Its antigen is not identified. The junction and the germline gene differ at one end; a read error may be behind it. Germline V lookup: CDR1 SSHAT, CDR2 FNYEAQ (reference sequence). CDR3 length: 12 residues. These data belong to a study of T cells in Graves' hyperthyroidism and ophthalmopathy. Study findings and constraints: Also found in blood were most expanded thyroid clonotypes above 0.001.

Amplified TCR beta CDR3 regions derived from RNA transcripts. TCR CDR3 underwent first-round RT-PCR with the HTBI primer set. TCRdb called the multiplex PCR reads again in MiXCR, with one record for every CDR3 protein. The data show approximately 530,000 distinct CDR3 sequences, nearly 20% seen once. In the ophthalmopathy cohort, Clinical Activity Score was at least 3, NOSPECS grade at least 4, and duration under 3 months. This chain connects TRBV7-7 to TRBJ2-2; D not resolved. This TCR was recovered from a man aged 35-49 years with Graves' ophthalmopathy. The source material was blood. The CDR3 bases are TGTGCTAGCAGCCCACGGGTCGGGGAGCTGTTTTTT. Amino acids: CASSPRVGELFF.